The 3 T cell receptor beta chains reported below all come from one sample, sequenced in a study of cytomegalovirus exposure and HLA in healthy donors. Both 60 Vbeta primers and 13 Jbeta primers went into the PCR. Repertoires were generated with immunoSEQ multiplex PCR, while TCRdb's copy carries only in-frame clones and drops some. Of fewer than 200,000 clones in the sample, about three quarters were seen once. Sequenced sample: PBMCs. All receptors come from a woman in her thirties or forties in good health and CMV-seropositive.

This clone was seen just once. The CDR3 nucleotides read TGTGCCAGCTCAAACGGACTTCGCTCTGGAAACACCATATATTTT. It is translated as CASSNGLRSGNTIYF. V usage is TRBV18 and J usage is TRBJ1-3; D is uncertain. Germline CDR1 KGHSH, CDR2 LQKENI. With 5 bases removed from V and 0 bases from J, the gap between germline ends came to 11 bases. This CDR3 contains 15 residues.

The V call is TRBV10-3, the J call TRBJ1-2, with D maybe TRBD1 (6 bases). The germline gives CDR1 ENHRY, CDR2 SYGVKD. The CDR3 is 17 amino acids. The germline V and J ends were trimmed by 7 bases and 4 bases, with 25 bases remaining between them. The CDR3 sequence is CAITATLTTGESYGYTF. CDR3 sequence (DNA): TGTGCCATCACCGCAACCCTCACGACAGGTGAGAGCTATGGCTACACCTTC.

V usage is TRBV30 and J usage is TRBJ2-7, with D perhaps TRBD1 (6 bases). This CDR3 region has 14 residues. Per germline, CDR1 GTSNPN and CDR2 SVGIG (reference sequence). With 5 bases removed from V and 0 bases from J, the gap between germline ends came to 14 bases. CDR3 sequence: CAWDHGTFSYEQYF. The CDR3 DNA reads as TGTGCCTGGGACCACGGGACATTCTCCTACGAGCAGTACTTC.